The 27 T cell receptor beta chains in this list originate from one sample, sequenced in a study of blood T cell repertoires in COVID-19. The method was immunoSEQ multiplex PCR; TCRdb's version includes in-frame clones alone and lacks a portion of them. The sample carries tens of thousands of clones, just over 85% recorded once. Sequenced material: peripheral blood. The receptors come from a man in his sixties with acute or convalescent COVID-19.

J is TRBJ2-1 and V is TRBV6-5, with TRBD2 matching 10 bases. The CDR3 extends over 16 amino acids. In germline, CDR1 is MNHEY, CDR2 SVGAGI. Germline trimming cut 0 bases from V and 3 bases from J; bases unmatched to any gene: 2. The CDR3 loop reads CASSYSASGSYNEQFF. The CDR3 DNA follows: TGTGCCAGCAGTTACTCAGCTAGCGGGAGCTACAATGAGCAGTTCTTC.

The V gene is TRBV9, the J gene TRBJ2-2, with TRBD2 as a possible D gene (5 bases). CDR1 and CDR2 from the germline V gene are SGDLS and YYNGEE. CDR3 length equals 15 residues. With 0 bases removed from V and 1 base from J, the gap between germline ends came to 7 bases. The CDR3 coding sequence is TGTGCCAGCAGCGTAGCGGGAAGGAACACCGGGGAGCTGTTTTTT. Translated, it gives CASSVAGRNTGELFF.

The CDR3 sequence is CASGAGTAYEQYF. The CDR3 nucleotides are TGCGCCAGCGGAGCCGGGACAGCCTACGAGCAGTACTTC. This chain connects TRBV5-1 to TRBJ2-7, with 7 positions matching TRBD1. Germline V lookup: CDR1 SGHRS, CDR2 YFSETQ. CDR3 length: 13 residues. V lost 7 bases to trimming and J lost 2 bases; unmatched junction nucleotides: 6.

V and J are TRBV7-9 and TRBJ2-2, with 13 positions matching TRBD2. The CDR3 has 17 residues. Germline V gene sequence: CDR1 SEHNR, CDR2 FQNEAQ (reference sequence). The CDR3 DNA sequence: TGTGCTCTCCGAAAACTAGCGGGAGGGCCGGTCACCGGGGAGCTGTTTTTT. It is translated as CALRKLAGGPVTGELFF.

The chain links TRBV2 to TRBJ2-1; D may be TRBD1 (5 bases). Germline lookup yields CDR1 SNHLY and CDR2 FYNNEI. The CDR3 covers 15 residues. V lost 6 bases and J lost 3, with 15 bases in between. CDR3 in DNA: TGTGCCAGCAGCGTCAGACGGACAAACTACAATGAGCAGTTCTTC. This codes for CASSVRRTNYNEQFF.

V is TRBV30 and J is TRBJ1-5, with D maybe TRBD1 (6 bases). The CDR3 is 14 residues long. CDR1 GTSNPN and CDR2 SVGIG come from the germline V gene (reference sequence). With 2 bases removed from V and 1 base from J, the gap between germline ends came to 9 bases. The CDR3 coding sequence is TGTGCCTGGAGTTTAGGACAGAGCAATCAGCCCCAGCATTTT. It yields the protein CAWSLGQSNQPQHF.

The chain employs TRBV28 and TRBJ2-7, with no clear D. The germline V and J ends were trimmed by 10 bases and 0 bases, with 16 bases remaining between them. This CDR3 region has 14 residues. CDR1 MDHEN and CDR2 SYDVKM come from the germline V gene. CDR3 DNA: TGTGCCACCAGCACGGCTTGGAGCTCCTACGAGCAGTACTTC. As protein: CATSTAWSSYEQYF. The full variable domain, rest sourced from reference TRBV28 and TRBJ2-7, is DVKVTQSSRYLVKRTGEKVFLECVQDMDHENMFWYRQDPGLGLRLIYFSYDVKMKEKGDIPEGYSVSREKKERFSLILESASTNQTSMYLCATSTAWSSYEQYFGPGTRLTVT.

The V and J genes are TRBV5-5 and TRBJ2-7; D may be TRBD2 (5 bases). V shed 1 base and J shed 4 bases, with 6 bases lying between them. This CDR3 spans 12 amino acids. Looked up from germline, CDR1 is SGHKS and CDR2 is YYEKEE (reference sequence). CDR3 region: CASSLRGYEQYF. The CDR3 nucleotides read TGTGCCAGCAGCTTGCGGGGTTACGAGCAGTACTTC.

The V call is TRBV5-4, the J call TRBJ2-7; D is uncertain. The CDR3 covers 13 residues. CDR1 and CDR2 from the germline V gene are SGHNT and YYREEE (reference sequence). V shed 0 bases and J shed 2 bases, with 6 bases lying between them. CDR3 amino acids: CASSLASPYEQYF. The CDR3 nucleotides are TGTGCCAGCAGCTTGGCGAGTCCCTACGAGCAGTACTTC.

The chain joins TRBV18 to TRBJ1-1; 7 nucleotides match TRBD1. Germline-derived CDR1 and CDR2 are KGHSH and LQKENI. This CDR3 contains 14 residues. V dropped 3 bases and J dropped 3; count of bases not matched to a gene: 4. The CDR3 here is CASSPTGRDTEAFF. The DNA of the CDR3 is TGTGCCAGCTCACCGACAGGGAGAGACACTGAAGCTTTCTTT.

The V call is TRBV28, the J call TRBJ2-1; 8 positions match TRBD2. CDR3 length: 16 residues. CDR1 is MDHEN and CDR2 is SYDVKM in the germline V gene. Trimming cost V 3 bases and J 5 bases; bases outside gene matches: 9. The CDR3 nucleotides read TGTGCCAGCAGTTTTCCCGCCGGGACTAGAAACAATGAGCAGTTCTTC. It specifies CASSFPAGTRNNEQFF.

V and J are TRBV7-9 and TRBJ2-2; D may be TRBD2 (6 bases). CDR1 and CDR2 (germline): SEHNR, FQNEAQ (reference sequence). Trimming left V 1 base short and J 3 bases short, with 12 bases between. The CDR3 has 16 amino acids. CDR3 in DNA: TGTGCCAGCAGCTTAGACGGAGGGCCGCACACCGGGGAGCTGTTTTTT. The encoded protein is CASSLDGGPHTGELFF.

V gene TRBV3-1 (or the pseudogene TRBV3-2) combines with J gene TRBJ1-4; weak D call: TRBD1 (6 bases). This CDR3 is built from 15 residues. Deletions cut 1 base from V and 8 bases from J, with 14 bases between. In germline, CDR1 is LGHDT, CDR2 YNNKEL (reference sequence). For the CDR3, the DNA is TGTGCCAGCAGCCAAGCGACAGGACGCCGGGAAAAACTGTTTTTT. It codes for CASSQATGRREKLFF.

J is TRBJ2-7 and V is TRBV6-9; D not certain. Germline loops: CDR1 MNHGY, CDR2 SVAAGI. V was shortened by 2 bases and J by 6 bases, with 8 bases between the two germline ends. The CDR3 spans 12 residues. The CDR3 DNA reads as TGTGCCAGCAGTTATCGGGTCACCGAGCAGTACTTC. This sequence encodes CASSYRVTEQYF.

The V call is TRBV4-1, the J call TRBJ2-2; 10 bases agree with TRBD2. There are 16 residues in the CDR3. CDR1 is MGHRA and CDR2 is YSYEKL in the germline V gene. V lost 4 bases, J lost 7 bases, and 9 bases stayed unmatched. CDR3 in DNA: TGCGCCAGCAGCCCAGCGGGAGGGCCGAAGGGCGGGGAGCTGTTTTTT. It is translated as CASSPAGGPKGGELFF.

The chain uses TRBV6-5 and TRBJ1-1; D is uncertain. Trimming removed 2 bases from V and 0 bases from J, with 13 bases in between. CDR1 and CDR2 (germline): MNHEY, SVGAGI. CDR3 size: 16 residues. CDR3: CASSYTGMSMNTEAFF. The CDR3 region has the DNA TGTGCCAGCAGTTACACGGGGATGAGCATGAACACTGAAGCTTTCTTT.

This clone was detected only once. The chain combines TRBV18 with TRBJ2-1, with D maybe TRBD1 (5 bases). Germline loops: CDR1 KGHSH, CDR2 LQKENI. The CDR3 runs 15 residues. Trimming stripped 6 bases from V and 2 bases from J, with 14 bases between. CDR3 nucleotides: TGTGCCAGCTCCCCAGACAGATCCACCTACAATGAGCAGTTCTTC. It is translated as CASSPDRSTYNEQFF.

This chain's CDR3 is CASSPQLVRNSPLHF. The CDR3 DNA reads TGTGCCAGTAGTCCGCAGTTGGTACGCAATTCACCCCTCCACTTT. The chain is built from TRBV19 and TRBJ1-6, with D unresolved. Trimming pared 5 bases from V and 7 bases from J, leaving 15 bases between. This CDR3 spans 15 amino acids. Per the germline V gene, CDR1 is LNHDA and CDR2 is SQIVND (reference sequence).

J is TRBJ2-1 and V is TRBV19; TRBD2 agrees at 11 bases. This CDR3 spans 21 amino acids. With V trimmed by 1 base and J by 0 bases, 14 bases remained unmatched. Germline V gene sequence: CDR1 LNHDA, CDR2 SQIVND (reference sequence). CDR3: CASSIGVLAGVSPSSYNEQFF. The CDR3 nucleotides read TGTGCCAGTAGTATAGGGGTACTAGCGGGAGTTTCTCCGAGCTCCTACAATGAGCAGTTCTTC.

V gene TRBV19 combines with J gene TRBJ1-1; 8 bases are shared with TRBD1. The CDR3 is 14 residues long. V trimming: 6 bases; J trimming: 0 bases; junction bases outside the gene matches: 3. From germline, CDR1 is LNHDA and CDR2 SQIVND (reference sequence). The chain's CDR3 is CASRGTGVNTEAFF. CDR3 in DNA: TGTGCCAGTAGAGGGACAGGAGTGAACACTGAAGCTTTCTTT.

The chain joins TRBV15 to TRBJ1-6; D may be TRBD1 (6 bases). Germline V gene sequence: CDR1 LNHNV, CDR2 YYDKDF (reference sequence). Trimming removed 3 bases from V and 9 bases from J, with 9 bases in between. The CDR3 spans 13 residues. CDR3 region: CATSRGAGSPLHF. The CDR3 DNA reads TGTGCCACCAGCAGGGGGGCTGGTTCACCCCTCCACTTT.

The chain recombines TRBV7-9 with TRBJ2-1; D is uncertain. Germline CDR1 SEHNR, CDR2 FQNEAQ (reference sequence). The V end was cut by 1 base, the J end by 0 bases, with 4 bases between. The CDR3 is 14 amino acids. Written as DNA, the CDR3 is TGTGCCAGCAGCTTAGTACTCTCCTACAATGAGCAGTTCTTC. Its translation: CASSLVLSYNEQFF.

The CDR3 region has the DNA TGTGCCAGCAGCCGGGACTCCACCGGGGAGCTGTTTTTT. The encoded protein is CASSRDSTGELFF. This chain connects TRBV7-9 to TRBJ2-2, with D perhaps TRBD2 (6 bases). This CDR3 is built from 13 residues. V lost 5 bases to trimming and J lost 4 bases, with 8 bases between them. Germline values: CDR1 SEHNR, CDR2 FQNEAQ (reference sequence). The whole variable domain, remainder taken from reference TRBV7-9 and TRBJ2-2, is DTGVSQNPRHKITKRGQNVTFRCDPISEHNRLYWYRQTLGQGPEFLTYFQNEAQLEKSRLLSDRFSAERPKGSFSTLEIQRTEQGDSAMYLCASSRDSTGELFFGEGSRLTVL.

This chain uses TRBV7-3 with TRBJ2-1; TRBD1 matches at 11 bases. Germline loops: CDR1 SGHTA, CDR2 FQGTGA. The J segment lost 7 bases and the V segment lost 1 base, leaving 6 bases of the junction unmatched. The CDR3 covers 16 residues. CDR3: CASSLSAGQGENEQFF. For the CDR3, the DNA is TGTGCCAGCAGCTTAAGCGCGGGACAGGGGGAGAATGAGCAGTTCTTC.

A single count supports this clone. This chain uses TRBV5-1 with TRBJ1-4; D might be TRBD1 (5 bases). The germline CDR1 and CDR2 sequences are SGHRS and YFSETQ. The V end lost 4 bases, the J end lost 11 bases, and 21 bases lay between the germline ends. The CDR3 is 15 amino acids. CDR3 in DNA: TGCGCCAGCAGCCCAGTGGGACCCGAACGGGGGAAACTGTTTTTT. Translating gives CASSPVGPERGKLFF.

The chain carries TRBV7-3 and TRBJ2-2, with 14 bases matching TRBD2. The CDR3 has 20 amino acids. V gave up 5 bases and J gave up 4 bases; unmatched junction bases: 15. Looked up from germline, CDR1 is SGHTA and CDR2 is FQGTGA. The CDR3 loop is CASSPLPGLAGDLATGELFF. The CDR3 nucleotides are TGTGCCAGCAGCCCATTACCGGGACTAGCGGGAGATCTGGCCACCGGGGAGCTGTTTTTT.

The genes are TRBV21-1 and TRBJ2-1; TRBD2 is taken as the D call from the table, unchecked against the DNA. TRBV21-1 is termed a pseudogene. The CDR3 runs to 16 residues. Written as DNA, the CDR3 is TGTGCCAGCAGCAAAAGAATGCGGTCCCCCTACAATGAGCAGTTCTTC. This codes for CASSKRMRSPYNEQFF.